This TCR beta chain is drawn from a study of cytomegalovirus exposure and HLA in healthy donors (dated by TCRdb to 2015 to 2018). Study-level background: In an earlier analysis of some 550 of the donors, 250 to 300 Gb of sequence data and just under 120 million unique TCR beta sequences from about 180 million T cells were reported. The study profiled the T cell repertoires of around 700 subjects by immunosequencing and related them to cytomegalovirus serostatus. All discovery cohort repertoires had been generated on a single sequencing platform. Of the approximately 400 genotyped donors, about 84% fell in the genetic ancestry cluster associated with self-reported Caucasian donors. The study combined high-throughput TCR immunosequencing, statistical association of individual TCRs with disease status, and machine learning to predict cytomegalovirus infection status. An early release that covered about 600 HLA-typed donors contained approximately 320 gigabases of sequencing data and around 85 million unique TCR sequences. A handful of DR-DQ haplotypes were handled as single units for association and clustering because linkage in the cohort was strong. A later genetic analysis took genome-wide SNP genotypes for 398 of the 666 donors and used that subset as a discovery cohort. On average, roughly 240,000 unique TCR beta nucleotide sequences were sequenced per donor among fewer than 500 genotyped donors of the cohort, with roughly a sixth of those sequences being non-productive. A later analysis re-examined previously published TCR beta repertoires from more than 600 donors and added high-resolution HLA genotyping to investigate patterns of TCR occurrence. HLA typing included class I and class II loci at four-digit resolution. To decide whether each TCR beta V gene segment behaved as functional or pseudogenic, an earlier analysis of over 500 of the donors relied on high-throughput TCR beta sequencing. Rather than using new phenotypic data, the later analysis identified candidate immune exposures from TCR beta sequences and from how often those sequences occurred across donors. Typing coverage differed by locus: A, B, C, DRB1 and DQB1 were typed in about 620-630 donors, DQA1 in 522, DPA1 in approximately 610, and DPB1 in roughly 450. Besides the first cohort of approximately 670 subjects, a separate validation cohort made up of over 100 different subjects was used. Donor age, sex, ethnicity and CMV serostatus were compiled alongside the repertoire data. The study aimed to test whether signatures of past pathogen exposure could be identified by cataloging public T cell receptors.

Details on this clone: Its antigen has not been determined. Per-base quality was not reported, and no clone a single base away is much larger than it.

Overall study outcomes, separate from this receptor: According to a later analysis, most CMV-associated TCR beta chains appeared to be HLA-restricted, and the HLA associations seemed to be driven largely by CMV exposure. The 87-base-pair reads could not distinguish some IMGT-functional V segments, including TRBV6-2 and TRBV6-3, so those segments were excluded. In this cohort, only TCR beta chains were sequenced, and detectable features were limited by the absence of alpha or paired-chain data. Cytomegalovirus status was reported to be diagnosed by the classifier with high specificity and sensitivity in both the original and validation cohorts. Approximately 16 rarely observed V segments, including chromosome 9 orphons, were excluded from the earlier analysis of approximately 600 of the donors because counts were too low. In a later genetic analysis, a missense DCLRE1C variant was associated with V-gene and J-gene trimming of TCR beta chains, and the association was replicated in an independent cohort. In a later analysis, HLA-associated TCR beta chains showed more clonal expansion and lower generation probabilities than non-associated chains that were equally common. In vitro tests confirmed that a few of the cytomegalovirus-associated TCR beta chains recognize cytomegalovirus antigens. According to a later analysis, TCR association rates differed among HLA loci, with DRB1 alleles showing the most associated TCRs and HLA-C alleles showing the fewest. In a later analysis, several top co-occurrence clusters were reported to appear linked to parvovirus B19, influenza, CMV and Epstein-Barr virus. Broadly in line with IMGT annotations, most TCR beta V segments showed up in productive rearrangements about 87% or about 30% of the time in an earlier analysis of 450 to 750 of the donors. Roughly uniform sequencing depth across donors was assumed in presence/absence analyses, although this assumption may not hold. Strong co-occurrence of HLA alleles, especially DR and DQ, made assigning TCR associations to individual alleles difficult. HLA typing was unavailable for some donors at each locus, so association tests used only the typed subset. Correlated functional status among segregating V segments might reflect linkage disequilibrium, but an unknown experimental factor could not be ruled out. A cluster of highly shared sequence variants was judged likely to be a technical artifact of the sequencing pipeline. The authors suggested that the approach could potentially be extended to other disease states and immunological phenotypes. A later analysis associated roughly 17,000 TCR beta sequences with specific HLA alleles at a false discovery rate of 0.05. A further reported finding was that TCR beta sequences accurately predicted the HLA-A and HLA-B alleles for most subjects in the first cohort. Most TCR sequences were observed very rarely across donors, whereas some public TCRs were present in many individuals. For the cohort, immune exposure information was limited to CMV serostatus. A later genetic analysis reported fewer N-insertions in productive TCRs among donors in an Asian-associated ancestry cluster than the roughly 640-donor mean. The study gave a list of some 150 TCR beta chains associated with cytomegalovirus.

The cohort comprised fewer than 750 healthy bone marrow donors. At the time of sampling, every cohort member was nominally healthy, though immune exposures that went unrecorded were likely present. The donor tested CMV seropositive and was one of the 289 seropositive cohort members. Every donor gave a peripheral blood sample, and the peripheral blood mononuclear cells from that sample were used for TCR beta sequencing. The Qiagen DNeasy Blood Extraction Kit was used to extract genomic DNA from the blood cell samples. The receptor library was made with the immunoSEQ multiplex PCR assay. The multiplex PCR relied on a mix of 60 forward primers for TCR Vbeta segments and 13 reverse primers for TCR Jbeta segments. The CDR3 region of rearranged TCR beta genes was amplified from genomic DNA with a multiplex PCR assay. The amplified TCR beta libraries were sequenced on the Illumina HiSeq System as 87-base-pair reads. The paper's processing steps were these. A later analysis counted tens of millions of unique TCR beta chains across the 650 to 800 repertoires, and around 9.9 million of these chains were shared by at least two donors. Raw reads were error-corrected and collapsed into unique sequences with a nearest-neighbor algorithm that merged closely related sequences to remove PCR and sequencing errors. To assign V, D and J gene segments, CDR3 sequences were aligned to IMGT reference sequences. For a sequence to be retained, at least a six-nucleotide match to both a V gene segment and a J gene segment was required. Rearrangements were classified as productive when the CDR3 lacked stop codons and remained in frame with V and J, and all other rearrangements were classified as non-productive. CDR3 was defined by IMGT convention, running from the second conserved V-encoded cysteine to the conserved J-encoded phenylalanine. The earlier analysis of about 570 of the donors excluded any sequence lacking an unambiguous match to a single V gene segment. An earlier analysis of just under 600 of the donors called V segments functional above 56.7% productive rearrangements and segregating when the between-donor standard deviation exceeded 5%. A statistical classification framework was built for diagnosing cytomegalovirus status from the catalog of TCR beta chain sequences. In a later analysis, V and J genes were assigned by comparing TCR nucleotide sequences against IMGT/GENE-DB human TR gene sequences. Using the TCRdist pipeline, a later analysis assigned CDR3 sequences along with most-parsimonious VDJ recombination scenarios. In a later analysis, each TCR beta chain was defined by its CDR3 amino acid sequence together with its V-gene family, and reads without a unique V-gene family were excluded. To address suspected cross-contamination and a sequencing artifact, a later analysis removed a few hundred highly shared, low-generation-probability nucleotide sequences. In a later analysis, a clonal expansion index for each public chain was calculated from normalized within-repertoire ranks of inferred template counts. Generation probabilities in a later analysis came from a VDJ recombination model fitted to out-of-frame rearrangements, and those results were checked against IGoR. Hypergeometric tests were used in a later analysis to score TCR-TCR, TCR-HLA and TCR-CMV co-occurrence, with a repertoire-size bias correction applied to the TCR pairs. A later analysis estimated false discovery rates by permuting HLA or CMV assignments 20 times. A later analysis grouped co-occurring TCRs with DBSCAN, adding TCRdist sequence similarity when clustering within HLA-allele-positive subsets. For co-occurrence clustering, repertoires with fewer than 30,000 or more than 120,000 public chains were excluded, along with roughly 5 repertoires with anomalous nucleotide sharing. TCRdb stores this immuneACCESS table with in-frame sequences only. Part of the clones is absent; in the studies checked, under half of the shortfall reflects unresolved V genes, and no reason is known for the rest. From that table come the V and J calls and clone size; the DNA was used to work out D and trimming. The sample includes roughly 110,000 clones, with around 68% observed a single time. 4% to 5% of the sample is taken by the ten largest.

From the germline V gene (reference sequence), CDR1 is LNHDA and CDR2 is SQIVND. Reading from cysteine to phenylalanine, the CDR3 counts 14 amino acids. Only the CDR3 DNA stays, 42 bases, in frame from base 1. V lost 11 bases and J lost 8 bases, and the count of bases not matched to a germline gene is 9. The TCR sequence derives from a woman in her thirties or forties in good health and CMV-seropositive. The receptor chain draws on TRBV19 and TRBJ2-1; 13 bases in between match TRBD2. Sequenced material: PBMCs. The sequence in DNA is TGTGCCGCTCGAACTAGCGGGGGGGCTCATGAGCAGTTCTTC. Protein translation: CAARTSGGAHEQFF.